Reported below is one TCR beta chain. What it binds is not known. This specimen comes from a study of cytomegalovirus exposure and HLA in healthy donors. The PCR was carried out with 60 Vbeta primers and 13 Jbeta primers. Assay: immunoSEQ multiplex PCR; the TCRdb copy retains only in-frame clones and omits some. This table lists about 160,000 clones. General study findings and limits: When analyzed later, the rates of TCR association showed variation by HLA locus, with DRB1 the most and HLA-C the fewest. A later analysis appeared to link common viral pathogens to several of the most significant clusters.

CDR3 length: 19 residues. From germline, CDR1 is SGHTA and CDR2 FQGNSA. The clonotype comes from an older woman in good health and CMV-seronegative. The sample comprised PBMCs. This chain joins TRBV7-2 and TRBJ2-6, with TRBD2 identical over 9 bases. The CDR3 DNA sequence: TGTGCTATGGGTTGGGGCGGGAGGGCCGAGATCTCTGGGGCCAACGTCCTGACTTTC. It codes for CAMGWGGRAEISGANVLTF.